This T cell receptor beta chain was captured by sequencing in a study of blood T cell repertoires in COVID-19. The table came from immunoSEQ multiplex PCR; TCRdb's copy has only in-frame clones and leaves some out. The sample holds just under 350,000 clones, more than 70% seen once. The sequenced sample consisted of peripheral blood. This sequence originates from a man aged 25 to 40 with active or convalescent COVID-19.

This CDR3 is CASSDRGIGQPQHF. DNA of the CDR3: TGTGCCAGCAGTGACAGGGGGATTGGGCAGCCCCAGCATTTT. The chain carries TRBV25-1 and TRBJ1-5, with 7 bases aligning to TRBD1. This CDR3 comprises 14 residues. Trimming at V came to 3 bases and at J to 7 bases, leaving 6 bases not matched to a gene. Germline CDR1 is MGHDK and CDR2 is SYGVNS. The full variable domain, its missing parts supplied by reference TRBV25-1 and TRBJ1-5, is EADIYQTPRYLVIGTGKKITLECSQTMGHDKMYWYQQDPGMELHLIHYSYGVNSTEKGDLSSESTVSRIRTEHFPLTLESARPSHTSQYLCASSDRGIGQPQHFGDGTRLSIL.